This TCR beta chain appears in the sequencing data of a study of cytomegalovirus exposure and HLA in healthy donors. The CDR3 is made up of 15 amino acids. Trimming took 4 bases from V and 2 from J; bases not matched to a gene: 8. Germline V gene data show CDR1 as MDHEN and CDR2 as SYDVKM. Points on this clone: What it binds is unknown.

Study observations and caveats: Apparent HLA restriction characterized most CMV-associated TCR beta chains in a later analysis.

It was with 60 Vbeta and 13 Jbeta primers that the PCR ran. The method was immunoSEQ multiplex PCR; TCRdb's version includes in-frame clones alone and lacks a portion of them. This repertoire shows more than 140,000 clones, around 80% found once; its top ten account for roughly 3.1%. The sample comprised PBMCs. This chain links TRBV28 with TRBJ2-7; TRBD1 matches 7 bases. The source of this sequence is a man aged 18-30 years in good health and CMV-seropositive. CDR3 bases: TGTGCCAGCAGTTCCGTACACAGGGGTCCCTACGAGCAGTACTTC. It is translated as CASSSVHRGPYEQYF.